Below, 25 T cell receptor beta chains from the same sample are listed, as sequenced in a study of cytomegalovirus exposure and HLA in healthy donors. The PCR contained 60 Vbeta and 13 Jbeta primers. Clones were sequenced by immunoSEQ multiplex PCR, and TCRdb holds only the in-frame ones, with some missing. The sample lists 100,000 to 150,000 clones; about 81% were seen once. The sequenced sample was PBMCs. The source is a woman younger than 45 in good health and CMV-seronegative.

The rearrangement joins TRBV6-5 to TRBJ2-5; TRBD1 aligns across 8 bases. The CDR3 runs to 15 residues. V trimming: 5 bases; J trimming: 2 bases; junction bases outside the gene matches: 7. Germline CDR1 and CDR2: MNHEY and SVGAGI. Here the CDR3 reads CASSRGQGRQETQYF. The CDR3 DNA follows: TGTGCCAGCAGTCGCGGACAGGGCCGTCAAGAGACCCAGTACTTC.

The genes are TRBV7-2 and TRBJ1-2; possible D gene TRBD1, 5 bases. Trimming removed 1 base from V and 8 bases from J, with 11 bases in between. CDR1 SGHTA and CDR2 FQGNSA come from the germline V gene. This CDR3 spans 13 amino acids. The CDR3 protein is CASSLVAGQGYTF. CDR3 nucleotides: TGTGCCAGCAGCTTAGTGGCAGGGCAAGGCTACACCTTC.

The chain's CDR3 is CASSLLQRDYNEQFF. CDR3 coding DNA: TGCGCCAGCAGCTTGCTCCAGCGGGACTACAATGAGCAGTTCTTC. This chain joins TRBV5-1 and TRBJ2-1; 7 nucleotides align to TRBD2. Germline CDR1 SGHRS, CDR2 YFSETQ. V lost 1 base and J lost 3; bases outside the gene matches: 4. The CDR3 is 15 amino acids.

The chain joins TRBV30 to TRBJ2-4; 9 bases fit TRBD1. The CDR3 covers 11 residues. V gave up 8 bases and J gave up 7 bases; unmatched junction bases: 3. Looked up from germline, CDR1 is GTSNPN and CDR2 is SVGIG (reference sequence). In DNA form, the CDR3 reads TGTGCCCGGGACAGGGATAACATTCAGTACTTC. Translated, it gives CARDRDNIQYF.

This clone appeared once. The chain is built from TRBV19 and TRBJ2-5; 7 bases align to TRBD2. The CDR3 loop spans 15 amino acids. Germline CDR1 reads LNHDA; CDR2 reads SQIVND (reference sequence). With 2 bases clipped from V and 3 bases from J, the junction kept 6 bases outside the gene matches. The CDR3 loop is CASSIFSAGEETQYF. The CDR3 DNA follows: TGTGCCAGTAGTATATTTAGCGCGGGAGAAGAGACCCAGTACTTC.

The chain joins TRBV2 to TRBJ1-6; D is unresolved. The CDR3 consists of 19 residues. CDR1 and CDR2 from the germline V gene are SNHLY and FYNNEI. V lost 3 bases, J lost 7 bases, and 25 bases lay in between. In nucleotides, the CDR3 is TGTGCCAGCAGTGATCCAAGGGAGGGAATTATAACTCCAAATTCACCCCTCCACTTT. Its protein product is CASSDPREGIITPNSPLHF.

The chain employs TRBV5-1 and TRBJ2-5; 8 nucleotides match TRBD1. CDR1 and CDR2 from the germline V gene are SGHRS and YFSETQ. The CDR3 is 15 amino acids. V was pared by 5 bases and J by 0 bases, with 6 bases of the junction left unmatched. This CDR3 is CASRSTGAHQETQYF. DNA of the CDR3: TGCGCCAGCAGGTCGACAGGGGCCCACCAAGAGACCCAGTACTTC.

The chain carries TRBV2 and TRBJ2-5; D unclear. The CDR3 contains 11 residues. The V gene lost 4 bases and the J gene lost 4 bases, with 4 bases spanning the gap. Germline V gives CDR1 SNHLY, CDR2 FYNNEI. The CDR3 DNA sequence: TGTGCCAGCAGTGTCCTAGAGACCCAGTACTTC. Its protein product is CASSVLETQYF.

The chain recombines TRBV7-2 with TRBJ2-5, with D tentatively TRBD2 (6 bases). The DNA end lines up better with TRBJ2-7; the J call may be wrong. Germline loops: CDR1 SGHTA, CDR2 FQGNSA. This CDR3 region has 15 residues. CDR3 sequence (DNA): TGTGCCAGCAGCTTAGACTTACGCGGGACCTACGAGCAGTACTTC. It codes for CASSLDLRGTYEQYF.

V gene TRBV7-2 combines with J gene TRBJ2-2; 9 bases are a match to TRBD2. V was pared by 4 bases and J by 5 bases, with 8 bases of the junction left unmatched. The germline CDR1 and CDR2 sequences are SGHTA and FQGNSA. This CDR3 contains 16 residues. CDR3 DNA: TGTGCCAGCAGCTACCCAGCGGGGGGTTGGACCGGGGAGCTGTTTTTT. It is translated as CASSYPAGGWTGELFF.

V is TRBV5-4 and J is TRBJ2-1; 10 nucleotides agree with TRBD2. The germline CDR1 and CDR2 sequences are SGHNT and YYREEE (reference sequence). V shed 5 bases, J shed 7 bases, and the junction held 12 bases outside the gene matches. The CDR3 runs 16 residues. The CDR3 bases are TGTGCCAGCAGTCCCGGGGGAGCGGGGGGGCATAATGAGCAGTTCTTC. It codes for CASSPGGAGGHNEQFF.

The chain is built from TRBV5-1 and TRBJ2-1; TRBD2 matches at 9 bases. The germline CDR1 and CDR2 sequences are SGHRS and YFSETQ. V lost 3 bases, J lost 0 bases, and 22 bases stayed unmatched. The CDR3 sequence is 22 residues long. The CDR3 nucleotides read TGCGCCAGCAGCTGGCCCAAGACAGGGAGCCTAGCGGGGCCTAGCTCCTACAATGAGCAGTTCTTC. Its protein is CASSWPKTGSLAGPSSYNEQFF.

This clone was seen a handful of times. This sequence joins TRBV15 and TRBJ2-1; D perhaps matches TRBD2 (7 bases). V was trimmed by 1 base and J by 5 bases, leaving 21 bases between them. The CDR3 runs 18 residues. Germline V CDR1 and CDR2: LNHNV, YYDKDF (reference sequence). This CDR3 reads CATSRGSNRGGGNNEQFF. DNA for the CDR3: TGTGCCACCAGCAGAGGTTCGAATAGGGGAGGGGGTAACAATGAGCAGTTCTTC. Filled out from reference TRBV15 and TRBJ2-1, the complete variable domain reads DAMVIQNPRYQVTQFGKPVTLSCSQTLNHNVMYWYQQKSSQAPKLLFHYYDKDFNNEADTPDNFQSRRPNTSFCFLDIRSPGLGDTAMYLCATSRGSNRGGGNNEQFFGPGTRLTVL.

The rearrangement uses TRBV5-1 and TRBJ2-2; D uncertain. V was trimmed by 6 bases and J by 0 bases, leaving 12 bases between them. Germline CDR1 and CDR2: SGHRS and YFSETQ. The CDR3 length is 15 residues. CDR3 loop: CASNLVTSNTGELFF. CDR3 bases: TGCGCCAGCAACTTAGTGACATCGAACACCGGGGAGCTGTTTTTT.

This rearrangement joins TRBV6-6 to TRBJ2-6; D perhaps matches TRBD1 (6 bases). CDR1 and CDR2 from the germline V gene are MNHNY and SVGAGI (reference sequence). V lost 6 bases, J lost 0 bases, and 12 bases lay in between. The CDR3 is made up of 16 amino acids. The CDR3 protein is CASRRADSSGANVLTF. The CDR3 nucleotides read TGTGCCAGCAGACGAGCGGACAGCTCTGGGGCCAACGTCCTGACTTTC.

This chain joins TRBV10-1 and TRBJ1-1, with a possible D match to TRBD1 (6 bases). This CDR3 is 14 amino acids long. CDR1 and CDR2 from the germline V gene are WNHNN and SYGVQD (reference sequence). Trimming cost V 7 bases and J 1 base, with 13 bases left between them. The CDR3 is CASNYRVRNTEAFF. The CDR3 DNA reads as TGCGCCAGCAATTACAGGGTTCGGAACACTGAAGCTTTCTTT.

The chain has TRBV15 and TRBJ1-1; maybe TRBD1 (5 bases). V shed 3 bases and J shed 12 bases, with 14 bases lying between them. Germline V gene data show CDR1 as LNHNV and CDR2 as YYDKDF (reference sequence). The CDR3 is 12 amino acids. For the CDR3, the DNA is TGTGCCACCAGCAGGGGGGAGGCAGTGCCTTTCTTT. Its protein product is CATSRGEAVPFF.

In this sample, this clone turned up a few times. V gene TRBV4-1 combines with J gene TRBJ2-7; the match to TRBD2 covers 11 bases. The ends lost 3 bases at V and 3 bases at J; junction bases unmatched: 7. The CDR3 is 16 residues long. Germline lookup yields CDR1 MGHRA and CDR2 YSYEKL. The CDR3 region has the DNA TGCGCCAGCAGCCAGGATCCGGGACTAGCGGTCTACGAGCAGTACTTC. Translated, it gives CASSQDPGLAVYEQYF.

The genes are TRBV11-3 and TRBJ2-5; TRBD1 is a possible D gene (5 bases). The CDR3 is 13 residues long. The ends were cut back, 4 bases at V and 0 bases at J, with 6 bases in the middle. CDR1 is SGHNT and CDR2 is YENEEA in the germline V gene. For the CDR3, the DNA is TGTGCCAGCAGCTCAGGGTACCAAGAGACCCAGTACTTC. Its protein product is CASSSGYQETQYF. Full variable domain (outside the CDR3, taken from reference TRBV11-3 and TRBJ2-5): EAGVVQSPRYKIIEKKQPVAFWCNPISGHNTLYWYLQNLGQGPELLIRYENEEAVDDSQLPKDRFSAERLKGVDSTLKIQPAELGDSAVYLCASSSGYQETQYFGPGTRLLVL.

This CDR3 reads CASSSAGTSGSYEQYF. As DNA, the CDR3 is TGTGCCAGCAGCTCCGCCGGGACTAGCGGGAGCTACGAGCAGTACTTC. The J gene is TRBJ2-7, the V gene TRBV27, with TRBD2 matching 14 bases. CDR3 length equals 16 residues. J lost 3 bases, V lost 6 bases, and 7 bases had no gene match. The germline CDR1 and CDR2 sequences are MNHEY and SMNVEV (reference sequence).

This chain joins TRBV29-1 and TRBJ2-7, with TRBD1 identical over 8 bases. This CDR3 has 13 amino acids. In germline, CDR1 is SQVTM, CDR2 ANQGSEA. V dropped 6 bases and J dropped 2; count of bases not matched to a gene: 6. CDR3 region: CSVPGQETYEQYF. In DNA form, the CDR3 reads TGCAGCGTACCGGGACAGGAGACCTACGAGCAGTACTTC.

V and J are TRBV5-6 and TRBJ2-3; D is perhaps TRBD2 (6 bases). Trimming pared 0 bases from V and 0 bases from J, leaving 14 bases between. The CDR3 is 17 residues long. Germline CDR1 is SGHDT and CDR2 is YYEEEE. In nucleotides, the CDR3 is TGTGCCAGCAGCTTGGCTTGGACTATCACTAGCACAGATACGCAGTATTTT. This translates into CASSLAWTITSTDTQYF.

This clone has just a few counts. The chain carries TRBV6-1 and TRBJ1-6, with a tentative D call TRBD1 (5 bases). V shed 1 base and J shed 2 bases, with 12 bases lying between them. The CDR3 is 17 residues long. Germline lookup yields CDR1 MNHNS and CDR2 SASEGT. In DNA, the CDR3 is TGTGCCAGCAGTGAAGAACCGGCGGGGGCCTATAATTCACCCCTCCACTTT. Protein: CASSEEPAGAYNSPLHF.

The chain carries TRBV4-2 and TRBJ1-1; D gene uncertain. Trimming took 0 bases from V and 11 from J, leaving 13 bases between them. The germline V gene has CDR1 LGHNA and CDR2 YNFKEQ. CDR3 length: 13 residues. The CDR3 coding sequence is TGTGCCAGCAGCCAAGAGGAGGCTCCCTGGGCTTTCTTT. Protein sequence: CASSQEEAPWAFF.

This clone appeared a single time. This chain uses TRBV5-1 with TRBJ1-5, with D unclear. The CDR3 is made up of 13 amino acids. Deletions cut 4 bases from V and 7 bases from J, with 12 bases between. Per germline, CDR1 SGHRS and CDR2 YFSETQ. The CDR3 is CASSHSGGQPQHF. DNA for the CDR3: TGCGCCAGCAGCCATTCGGGAGGGCAGCCCCAGCATTTT.